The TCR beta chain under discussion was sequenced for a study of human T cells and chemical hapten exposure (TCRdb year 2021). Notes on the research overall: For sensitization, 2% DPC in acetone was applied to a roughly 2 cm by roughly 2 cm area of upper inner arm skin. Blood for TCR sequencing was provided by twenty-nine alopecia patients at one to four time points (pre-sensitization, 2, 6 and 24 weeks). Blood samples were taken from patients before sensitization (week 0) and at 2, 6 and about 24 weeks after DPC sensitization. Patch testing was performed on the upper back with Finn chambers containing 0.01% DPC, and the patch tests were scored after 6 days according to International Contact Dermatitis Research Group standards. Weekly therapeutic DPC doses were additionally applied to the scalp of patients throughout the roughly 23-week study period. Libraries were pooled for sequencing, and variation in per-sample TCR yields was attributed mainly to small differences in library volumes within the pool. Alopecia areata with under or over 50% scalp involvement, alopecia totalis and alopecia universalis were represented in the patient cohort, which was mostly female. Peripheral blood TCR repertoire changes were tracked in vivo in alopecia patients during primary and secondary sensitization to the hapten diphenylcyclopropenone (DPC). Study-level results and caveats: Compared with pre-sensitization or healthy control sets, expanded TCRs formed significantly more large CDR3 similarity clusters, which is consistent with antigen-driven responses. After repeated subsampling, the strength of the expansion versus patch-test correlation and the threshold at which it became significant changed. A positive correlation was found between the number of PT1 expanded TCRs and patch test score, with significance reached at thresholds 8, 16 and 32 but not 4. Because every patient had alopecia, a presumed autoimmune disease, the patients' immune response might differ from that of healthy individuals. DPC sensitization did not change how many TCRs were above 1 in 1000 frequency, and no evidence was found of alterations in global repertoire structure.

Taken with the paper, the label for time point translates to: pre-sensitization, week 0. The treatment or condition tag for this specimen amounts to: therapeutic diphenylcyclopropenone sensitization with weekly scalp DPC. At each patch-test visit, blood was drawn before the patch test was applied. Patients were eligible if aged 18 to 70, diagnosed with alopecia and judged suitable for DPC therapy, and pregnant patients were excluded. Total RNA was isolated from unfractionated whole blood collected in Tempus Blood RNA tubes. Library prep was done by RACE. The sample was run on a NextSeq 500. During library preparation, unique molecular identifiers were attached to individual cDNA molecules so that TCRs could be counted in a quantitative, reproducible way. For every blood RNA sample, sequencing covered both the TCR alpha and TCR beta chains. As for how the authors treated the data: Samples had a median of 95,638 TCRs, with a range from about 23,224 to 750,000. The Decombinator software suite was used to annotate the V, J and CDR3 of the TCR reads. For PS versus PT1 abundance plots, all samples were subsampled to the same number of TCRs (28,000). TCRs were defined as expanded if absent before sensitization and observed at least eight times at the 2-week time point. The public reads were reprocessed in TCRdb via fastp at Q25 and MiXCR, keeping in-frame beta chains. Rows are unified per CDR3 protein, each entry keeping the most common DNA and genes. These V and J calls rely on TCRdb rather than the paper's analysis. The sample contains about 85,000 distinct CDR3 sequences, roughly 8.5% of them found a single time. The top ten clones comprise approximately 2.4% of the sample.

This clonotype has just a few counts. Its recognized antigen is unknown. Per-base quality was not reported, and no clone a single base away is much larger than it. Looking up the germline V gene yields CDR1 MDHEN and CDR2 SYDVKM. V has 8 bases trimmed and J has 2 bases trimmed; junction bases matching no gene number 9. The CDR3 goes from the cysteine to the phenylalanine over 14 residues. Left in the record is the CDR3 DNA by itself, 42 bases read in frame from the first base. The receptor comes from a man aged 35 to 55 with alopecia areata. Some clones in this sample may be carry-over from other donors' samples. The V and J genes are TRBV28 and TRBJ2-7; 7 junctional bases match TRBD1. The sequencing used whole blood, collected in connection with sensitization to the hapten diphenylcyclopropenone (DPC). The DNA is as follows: TGTGCCAGCCTGGGACAGCTTTACGCCTACGAGCAGTACTTC. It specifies CASLGQLYAYEQYF. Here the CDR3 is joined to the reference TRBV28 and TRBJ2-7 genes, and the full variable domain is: DVKVTQSSRYLVKRTGEKVFLECVQDMDHENMFWYRQDPGLGLRLIYFSYDVKMKEKGDIPEGYSVSREKKERFSLILESASTNQTSMYLCASLGQLYAYEQYFGPGTRLTVT.